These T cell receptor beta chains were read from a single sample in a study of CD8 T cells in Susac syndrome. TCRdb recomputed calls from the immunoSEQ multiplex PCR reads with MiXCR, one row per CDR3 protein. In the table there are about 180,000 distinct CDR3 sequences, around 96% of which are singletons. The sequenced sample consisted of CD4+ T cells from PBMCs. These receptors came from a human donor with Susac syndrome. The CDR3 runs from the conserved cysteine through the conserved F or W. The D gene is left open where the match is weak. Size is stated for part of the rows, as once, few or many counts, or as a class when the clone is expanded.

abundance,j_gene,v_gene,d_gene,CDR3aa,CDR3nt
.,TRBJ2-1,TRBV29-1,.,CSSDRQDNEQFF,TGCAGCTCGGACAGACAAGACAATGAGCAGTTCTTC
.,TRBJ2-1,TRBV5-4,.,CASSLSSSNLYNEQFF,TGTGCCAGCAGCTTAAGCTCTAGCAACCTATACAATGAGCAGTTCTTC
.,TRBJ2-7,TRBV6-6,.,CASSPLRTDSYEQYF,TGTGCCAGCAGTCCCCTGAGAACAGACTCCTACGAGCAGTACTTC
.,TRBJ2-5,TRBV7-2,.,CASSSRLDQETQYF,TGTGCCAGCAGTTCGCGACTAGACCAAGAGACCCAGTACTTC
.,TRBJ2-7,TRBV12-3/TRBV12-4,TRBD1,CASCSGTGNAYEQYF,TGTGCCAGCTGCTCCGGGACAGGGAATGCCTACGAGCAGTACTTC
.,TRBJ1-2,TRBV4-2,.,CASSQGTNREPYGYTF,TGTGCCAGCAGCCAAGGGACGAACCGGGAGCCATATGGCTACACCTTC
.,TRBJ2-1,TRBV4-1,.,CASSQDTGRKEQFF,TGCGCCAGCAGCCAAGATACCGGGAGAAAGGAGCAGTTCTTC
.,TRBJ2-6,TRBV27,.,CASSLFGANVLTF,TGTGCCAGCAGTTTATTTGGGGCCAACGTCCTGACTTTC
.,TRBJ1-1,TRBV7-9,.,CASSSAQGTEAFF,TGTGCCAGCAGCTCCGCGCAGGGCACTGAAGCTTTCTTT
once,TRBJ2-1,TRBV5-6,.,CASSLRGNYYNEQFF,TGTGCCAGCAGCTTAAGGGGGAACTACTACAATGAGCAGTTCTTC
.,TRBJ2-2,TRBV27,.,CASRPAGREPGELFF,TGTGCCAGCAGACCCGCGGGACGGGAACCCGGGGAGCTGTTTTTT
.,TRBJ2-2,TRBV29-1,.,CSAGGRGQNTGELFF,TGCAGCGCCGGGGGACGCGGGCAGAACACCGGGGAGCTGTTTTTT
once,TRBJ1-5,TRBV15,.,CATGQDLQRNQPQHF,TGTGCCACCGGGCAGGACCTACAGCGCAATCAGCCCCAGCATTTT
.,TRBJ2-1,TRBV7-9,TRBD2,CASSLGGVNEQFF,TGTGCCAGCAGCCTCGGGGGGGTCAATGAGCAGTTCTTC
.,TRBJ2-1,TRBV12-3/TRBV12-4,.,CASSLRRDGEQFF,TGTGCCAGCAGTTTAAGGAGGGATGGTGAGCAGTTCTTC
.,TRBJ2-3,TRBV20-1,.,CSASWEEWVTDTQYF,TGCAGTGCTAGTTGGGAGGAGTGGGTCACAGATACGCAGTATTTT
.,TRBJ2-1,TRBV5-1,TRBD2,CASSSRGSGIDEQFF,TGCGCCAGCAGCTCCCGAGGTAGCGGGATTGATGAGCAGTTCTTC
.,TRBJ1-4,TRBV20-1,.,CSARGGGWATNEKLFF,TGCAGTGCTCGGGGCGGAGGGTGGGCAACTAATGAAAAACTGTTTTTT
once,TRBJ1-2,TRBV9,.,CASSPFQGGYTF,TGTGCCAGCAGCCCGTTTCAGGGGGGCTACACCTTC
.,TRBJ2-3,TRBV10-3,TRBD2,CAIREPAGSTDTQYF,TGTGCCATCAGAGAGCCAGCGGGGAGCACAGATACGCAGTATTTT
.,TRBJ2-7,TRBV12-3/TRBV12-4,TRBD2,CASSSGGPAEQYF,TGTGCCAGCAGTTCGGGAGGCCCCGCCGAGCAGTACTTC
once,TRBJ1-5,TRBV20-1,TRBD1,CSAKKSGTGGVQPQHF,TGCAGTGCAAAAAAGTCCGGGACAGGGGGCGTTCAGCCCCAGCATTTT
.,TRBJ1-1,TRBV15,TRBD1,CATSRGPGQENTEAFF,TGTGCCACCAGCAGAGGCCCGGGACAGGAGAACACTGAAGCTTTCTTT
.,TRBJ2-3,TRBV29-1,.,CSVGGSSGGTDTQYF,TGCAGCGTTGGCGGGAGCTCAGGGGGCACAGATACGCAGTATTTT
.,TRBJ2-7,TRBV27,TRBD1,CASSRKPNWTGWDYEQYF,TGTGCCAGCAGTCGGAAACCCAATTGGACAGGGTGGGACTACGAGCAGTACTTC
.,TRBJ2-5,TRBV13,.,CASSLPREGETQYF,TGTGCCAGCAGCTTACCCAGGGAAGGAGAGACCCAGTACTTC
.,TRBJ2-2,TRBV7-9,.,CASSIGTVAGELFF,TGTGCCAGCAGCATCGGGACGGTGGCCGGGGAGCTGTTTTTT
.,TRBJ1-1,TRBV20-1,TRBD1,CSARQGWNTEAFF,TGCAGTGCCAGACAGGGATGGAACACTGAAGCTTTCTTT
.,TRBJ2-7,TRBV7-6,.,CASSLREKGEQYF,TGTGCCAGCAGCTTACGGGAGAAGGGCGAGCAGTACTTC
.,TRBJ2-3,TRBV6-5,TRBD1,CASSARDRANTQYF,TGTGCCAGCAGTGCCCGGGACAGGGCTAATACGCAGTATTTT
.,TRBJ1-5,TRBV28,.,CASSLTVPRGNAQPQHF,TGTGCCAGCAGTTTAACGGTTCCGAGAGGGAACGCTCAGCCCCAGCATTTT
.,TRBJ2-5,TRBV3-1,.,CASSQEGLGTQYF,TGTGCCAGCAGCCAAGAGGGGCTCGGGACCCAGTACTTC
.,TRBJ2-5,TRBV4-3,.,CASSQDLRPLTVGETQYF,TGCGCCAGCAGCCAAGATCTCCGCCCCCTGACGGTGGGGGAGACCCAGTACTTC
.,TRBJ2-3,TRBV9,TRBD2,CASSVVGLAGGDTQYF,TGTGCCAGCAGCGTAGTTGGTCTAGCGGGAGGAGATACGCAGTATTTT